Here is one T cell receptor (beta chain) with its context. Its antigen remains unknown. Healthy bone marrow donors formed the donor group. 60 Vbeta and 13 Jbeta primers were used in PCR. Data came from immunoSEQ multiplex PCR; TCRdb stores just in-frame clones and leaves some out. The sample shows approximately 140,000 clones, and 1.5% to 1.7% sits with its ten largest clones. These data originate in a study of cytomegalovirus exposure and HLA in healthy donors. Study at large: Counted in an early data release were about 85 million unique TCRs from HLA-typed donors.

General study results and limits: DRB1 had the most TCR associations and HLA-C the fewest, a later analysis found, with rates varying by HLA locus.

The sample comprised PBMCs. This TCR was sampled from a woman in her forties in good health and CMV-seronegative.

This chain's CDR3 is CASSVGRTDDFNEKLFF. The CDR3 DNA is TGTGCCAGCAGCGTCGGGAGAACAGACGACTTTAATGAAAAACTGTTTTTT. The chain combines TRBV9 with TRBJ1-4; D unresolved. The V gene's germline CDR1 is SGDLS and CDR2 YYNGEE. This CDR3 is built from 17 residues. Trimming cost V 2 bases and J 4 bases, with 18 bases left between them.